The 31 T cell receptor beta chains given below trace back to one sample, sequenced in a study of blood T cell repertoires in COVID-19. This table comes from immunoSEQ multiplex PCR, and its TCRdb copy is limited to in-frame clones, with some not included. Of around 250,000 clones detected, approximately 88% appear once; the ten largest clones hold roughly 0.96%. Sequences were obtained from peripheral blood. These receptors all come from a woman aged 40 to 49 who had recovered from COVID-19.

This chain uses TRBV29-1 with TRBJ2-3; D unclear. CDR1 is SQVTM, CDR2 ANQGSEA, per germline. The CDR3 totals 14 residues. V was shortened by 4 bases and J by 1 base, with 12 bases between the two germline ends. The CDR3 DNA reads as TGCAGCGTTGTTCCAGTGACTCGCACAGATACGCAGTATTTT. Translation gives CSVVPVTRTDTQYF.

In its sample, this clone was seen once. The chain joins TRBV10-3 to TRBJ1-4; 7 nucleotides agree with TRBD1. After removal of 6 bases from V and 0 bases from J, the junction contained 1 base not matched to a gene. The CDR3 length is 14 residues. Germline V lookup: CDR1 ENHRY, CDR2 SYGVKD. The DNA of the CDR3 is TGTGCCATCAGGGGGACAGCAACTAATGAAAAACTGTTTTTT. It specifies CAIRGTATNEKLFF.

This chain joins TRBV7-9 and TRBJ2-2; 7 bases match TRBD1. The CDR3 loop spans 14 amino acids. J was trimmed by 5 bases and V by 5 bases; bases with no gene match: 5. Germline V lookup: CDR1 SEHNR, CDR2 FQNEAQ (reference sequence). The CDR3: CASSTRDRTGELFF. The CDR3 nucleotides read TGTGCCAGCAGCACACGGGACAGAACCGGGGAGCTGTTTTTT.

This clone was counted a single time. V and J are TRBV19 and TRBJ1-4; D is unresolved. The V end lost 6 bases, the J end lost 8 bases, and 13 bases lay between the germline ends. From germline, CDR1 is LNHDA and CDR2 SQIVND (reference sequence). The CDR3 contains 13 residues. The CDR3 loop reads CASRTVGGEKLFF. For the CDR3, the DNA is TGTGCCAGTAGAACAGTAGGAGGAGAAAAACTGTTTTTT.

J is TRBJ1-1 and V is TRBV4-2; D call uncertain. The germline CDR1 and CDR2 sequences are LGHNA and YNFKEQ. The CDR3 consists of 14 residues. Trimming cost V 7 bases and J 6 bases, with 18 bases left between them. The DNA of the CDR3 is TGTGCCAGCACCCCGGTCGGTTTGCCTGCTGAAGCTTTCTTT. Its protein is CASTPVGLPAEAFF.

This clone was counted once. The gene calls are TRBV7-8 and TRBJ2-2; 7 bases align to TRBD1. The junction had 3 bases not matched to a gene; V was cut back by 4 bases and J by 1 base. The CDR3 covers 15 residues. CDR1 is SGHVS and CDR2 is FQNEAQ in the germline V gene. DNA of the CDR3: TGTGCCAGCAGCTACCGGACAGGGAACACCGGGGAGCTGTTTTTT. The encoded protein is CASSYRTGNTGELFF.

About this clone itself: Other DNA sequences in this specimen translate into the identical CDR3. The V call is TRBV5-1, the J call TRBJ2-1; TRBD2 matches 12 bases. CDR1 and CDR2 (germline): SGHRS, YFSETQ. The CDR3 spans 15 residues. After removal of 3 bases from V and 3 bases from J, the junction contained 1 base not matched to a gene. CDR3 residues: CASSSTSGSYNEQFF. The CDR3 DNA reads as TGCGCCAGCAGCTCGACTAGCGGGAGCTACAATGAGCAGTTCTTC.

The rearrangement joins TRBV19 to TRBJ2-5, with 8 bases identical to TRBD1. Germline assignment: CDR1 LNHDA and CDR2 SQIVND (reference sequence). This CDR3 is built from 16 residues. With 4 bases clipped from V and 1 base from J, the junction kept 8 bases outside the gene matches. CDR3 protein: CASSTPGGGGQETQYF. DNA of the CDR3: TGTGCCAGTAGTACTCCAGGGGGCGGTGGCCAAGAGACCCAGTACTTC.

CDR3 sequence (DNA): TGTGCCAGCAGCGCGCAGGGGGCTGATGAAAAACTGTTTTTT. This translates into CASSAQGADEKLFF. The gene calls are TRBV9 and TRBJ1-4; 8 bases fit TRBD1. CDR1 SGDLS and CDR2 YYNGEE come from the germline V gene. J was trimmed by 6 bases and V by 3 bases; bases with no gene match: 4. There are 14 residues in the CDR3. Based on the CDR3 plus reference TRBV9 and TRBJ1-4, the full variable domain is DSGVTQTPKHLITATGQRVTLRCSPRSGDLSVYWYQQSLDQGLQFLIQYYNGEERAKGNILERFSAQQFPDLHSELNLSSLELGDSALYFCASSAQGADEKLFFGSGTQLSVL.

This clone was seen repeatedly, ten times or more. The genes are TRBV9 and TRBJ1-3, with a weak D call TRBD1 (6 bases). The germline CDR1 and CDR2 sequences are SGDLS and YYNGEE. CDR3 length: 15 residues. Trimming cost V 4 bases and J 0 bases, with 11 bases left between them. The CDR3 loop is CASSPTGPSGNTIYF. Here the CDR3 DNA reads TGTGCCAGCAGCCCGACAGGCCCCTCTGGAAACACCATATATTTT.

For the CDR3, the DNA is TGTGCCAGCAGTGAAGTTCCGGGACAGCTCTACAATGAGCAGTTCTTC. Its protein product is CASSEVPGQLYNEQFF. The chain employs TRBV2 and TRBJ2-1, with 7 bases lining up with TRBD1. This CDR3 has 16 amino acids. V lost 1 base, J lost 3 bases, and 6 bases stayed unmatched. Looked up from germline, CDR1 is SNHLY and CDR2 is FYNNEI.

This chain connects TRBV28 to TRBJ1-6; maybe TRBD1 (5 bases). Germline loops: CDR1 MDHEN, CDR2 SYDVKM. Between the trimmed V and J ends, which lost 2 bases and 4 bases, there was a span of 12 bases. This CDR3 is built from 16 residues. CDR3: CASSLPQGSYNSPLHF. CDR3 bases: TGTGCCAGCAGTTTACCGCAGGGCTCTTATAATTCACCCCTCCACTTT.

This clone was detected only once. The chain uses TRBV3-1 (or the pseudogene TRBV3-2) and TRBJ1-1, with TRBD1 as a possible D gene (5 bases). The CDR3 is 12 residues long. Trimming took off 2 bases at V and 8 bases at J, with 9 bases between the two ends. Germline lookup yields CDR1 LGHDT and CDR2 YNNKEL (reference sequence). The CDR3 loop reads CASSQIDSEAFF. For the CDR3, the DNA is TGTGCCAGCAGCCAAATCGACAGCGAAGCTTTCTTT.

This clone was counted between two and nine times. The chain carries TRBV5-1 and TRBJ2-3; 11 bases line up with TRBD2. This CDR3 comprises 16 residues. CDR1 SGHRS and CDR2 YFSETQ come from the germline V gene. V shed 2 bases, J shed 0 bases, and the junction held 2 bases outside the gene matches. The CDR3 region is CASSFGTSGSTDTQYF. In nucleotides, the CDR3 is TGCGCCAGCAGCTTCGGGACTAGCGGAAGCACAGATACGCAGTATTTT.

The chain has TRBV10-3 and TRBJ2-3; 8 nucleotides agree with TRBD2. This CDR3 spans 13 amino acids. Germline V lookup: CDR1 ENHRY, CDR2 SYGVKD. The V gene end was trimmed by 6 bases and the J gene end by 8 bases; junction bases not matched to a gene: 7. The CDR3 region has the DNA TGTGCCATCAGCGACCCTACTAGCGGTACGCAGTATTTT. Protein sequence: CAISDPTSGTQYF.

A single count supports this clone. This chain connects TRBV7-2 to TRBJ2-3, with TRBD2 matching over 10 bases. From germline, CDR1 is SGHTA and CDR2 FQGNSA. Unmatched junction bases numbered 3, after V lost 2 bases and J lost 4 bases. The CDR3 contains 15 residues. The CDR3 DNA is TGTGCCAGCAGCTTACGAGCGGGAGGGCCAGATACGCAGTATTTT. This translates into CASSLRAGGPDTQYF.

This chain connects TRBV7-2 to TRBJ2-1, with 9 bases that match TRBD2. The CDR3 spans 14 residues. V was clipped by 6 bases and J by 5 bases; unmatched bases: 5. Germline assignment: CDR1 SGHTA and CDR2 FQGNSA. The CDR3: CASSLAGRDNEQFF. In DNA, the CDR3 is TGTGCCAGCAGTCTAGCGGGAAGAGACAATGAGCAGTTCTTC.

The chain couples TRBV12-5 to TRBJ2-2, with 16 bases identical to TRBD2. CDR1 LGHNT and CDR2 FRNRAP come from the germline V gene. The CDR3 sequence is 19 residues long. V was clipped by 5 bases and J by 8 bases; unmatched bases: 14. In DNA, the CDR3 is TGTGCTAGTGGTCCGGGACTAGCGGGAGGGCTTATCGCGTTTGGGGAGCTGTTTTTT. This translates into CASGPGLAGGLIAFGELFF.

This chain connects TRBV18 to TRBJ1-1; 7 nucleotides match TRBD1. The V segment lost 3 bases and the J segment 2 bases; nucleotides outside the gene matches: 3. Germline V gives CDR1 KGHSH, CDR2 LQKENI. The CDR3 is 14 amino acids. The CDR3 spells CASSPQGGNTEAFF. Written as DNA, the CDR3 is TGTGCCAGCTCACCCCAGGGGGGTAACACTGAAGCTTTCTTT.

The chain couples TRBV19 to TRBJ2-5, with D uncertain. This CDR3 region has 14 residues. Looked up from germline, CDR1 is LNHDA and CDR2 is SQIVND (reference sequence). The germline V and J ends were trimmed by 2 bases and 5 bases, with 12 bases remaining between them. In DNA, the CDR3 is TGTGCCAGTAGTATAAACTCTTTGGTGGAGACCCAGTACTTC. It translates to CASSINSLVETQYF.

CDR3 sequence reads: CASSQERAGQGSYEQYF. DNA of the CDR3: TGCGCCAGCAGCCAAGAGAGGGCGGGACAGGGTTCCTACGAGCAGTACTTC. The chain employs TRBV4-1 and TRBJ2-7, with 9 bases aligning to TRBD1. J gave up 1 base and V 0 bases, and 7 bases lay outside the gene matches. Germline V gene sequence: CDR1 MGHRA, CDR2 YSYEKL. The CDR3 runs to 17 residues.

The CDR3 DNA reads as TGTGCCATCAGGCCCGCTCGAGAGAATATTACGCAGTATTTT. Its protein is CAIRPARENITQYF. The gene calls are TRBV10-3 and TRBJ2-3; D gene unclear. CDR3 size: 14 residues. Trimming took 6 bases from V and 8 from J, leaving 18 bases between them. CDR1 and CDR2 from the germline V gene are ENHRY and SYGVKD.

The chain joins TRBV2 to TRBJ2-3; D possibly corresponds to TRBD1 (6 bases). V was shortened by 6 bases and J by 1 base, with 14 bases between the two germline ends. Germline CDR1 and CDR2: SNHLY and FYNNEI. This CDR3 spans 15 amino acids. CDR3 sequence (DNA): TGTGCCAGCAGGGAACAGGGAATGCGCACAGATACGCAGTATTTT. Translated, it gives CASREQGMRTDTQYF.

The J gene is TRBJ2-1, the V gene TRBV5-4; TRBD2 matches at 13 bases. Trimming cost V 2 bases and J 3 bases; bases outside gene matches: 2. CDR3 length: 16 residues. Germline values: CDR1 SGHNT, CDR2 YYREEE (reference sequence). CDR3 DNA sequence: TGTGCCAGCAGCTTAGGGACTAGCGGGAACTACAATGAGCAGTTCTTC. Translated, it gives CASSLGTSGNYNEQFF.

J is TRBJ2-7 and V is TRBV29-1; perhaps TRBD2 as D (6 bases). V lost 2 bases and J 2 bases, leaving 10 bases between the germline ends. CDR3 length equals 13 residues. Germline CDR1 SQVTM, CDR2 ANQGSEA. The CDR3 is CSVEQEGPYEQYF. The CDR3 DNA is TGCAGCGTTGAACAGGAGGGTCCCTACGAGCAGTACTTC.

The rearrangement joins TRBV10-3 to TRBJ2-7, with 7 bases matching TRBD1. The CDR3 is 12 amino acids. Germline-derived CDR1 and CDR2 are ENHRY and SYGVKD. Trimming at V came to 10 bases and at J to 3 bases, leaving 6 bases not matched to a gene. The CDR3 is CATMTGFYEQYF. CDR3 nucleotide sequence: TGTGCCACCATGACAGGGTTCTACGAGCAGTACTTC.

The rearrangement links TRBV9 to TRBJ1-4; 8 bases agree with TRBD1. Germline V gene lookup returns CDR1 SGDLS and CDR2 YYNGEE. The CDR3 extends over 16 amino acids. The V segment lost 3 bases and the J segment 8 bases; nucleotides outside the gene matches: 12. The CDR3 DNA sequence: TGTGCCAGCAGCGAAGGGGATTGGACAGGGCACGAAAAACTGTTTTTT. Translating it yields CASSEGDWTGHEKLFF.

The gene calls are TRBV5-4 and TRBJ2-7; maybe TRBD2 (5 bases). V was pared by 5 bases and J by 4 bases, with 16 bases between. The CDR3 length is 14 residues. CDR1 and CDR2 (germline): SGHNT, YYREEE (reference sequence). The chain's CDR3 is CASSPRGAEYEQYF. For the CDR3, the DNA is TGTGCCAGCAGTCCCCGGGGTGCTGAATACGAGCAGTACTTC.

The chain carries TRBV5-4 and TRBJ2-3, with 10 bases that match TRBD2. There are 17 residues in the CDR3. CDR1 is SGHNT and CDR2 is YYREEE in the germline V gene (reference sequence). J lost 2 bases, V lost 4 bases, and 10 bases had no gene match. For the CDR3, the DNA is TGTGCCAGCAGCACAGCGTTAGCGGGAGGCTACACAGATACGCAGTATTTT. It encodes CASSTALAGGYTDTQYF.

The CDR3, as DNA: TGTGCCAGCAGCTTTTTTGTGGGTAGCGAGAACACCGGGGAGCTGTTTTTT. It is translated as CASSFFVGSENTGELFF. The chain has TRBV13 and TRBJ2-2; tentatively, D is TRBD2 (5 bases). The germline V gene has CDR1 PRHDT and CDR2 FYEKMQ (reference sequence). Trimming stripped 3 bases from V and 1 base from J, with 15 bases between. The CDR3 runs 17 residues.

The chain employs TRBV3-1 (or the pseudogene TRBV3-2) and TRBJ1-2; D not resolved. Germline CDR1 reads LGHDT; CDR2 reads YNNKEL (reference sequence). Trimming removed 1 base at V and 14 bases at J, with 14 bases between. The CDR3 sequence is 12 residues long. The CDR3 protein is CASSQVAGLSTF. DNA for the CDR3: TGTGCCAGCAGCCAAGTAGCGGGTTTGTCGACCTTC.